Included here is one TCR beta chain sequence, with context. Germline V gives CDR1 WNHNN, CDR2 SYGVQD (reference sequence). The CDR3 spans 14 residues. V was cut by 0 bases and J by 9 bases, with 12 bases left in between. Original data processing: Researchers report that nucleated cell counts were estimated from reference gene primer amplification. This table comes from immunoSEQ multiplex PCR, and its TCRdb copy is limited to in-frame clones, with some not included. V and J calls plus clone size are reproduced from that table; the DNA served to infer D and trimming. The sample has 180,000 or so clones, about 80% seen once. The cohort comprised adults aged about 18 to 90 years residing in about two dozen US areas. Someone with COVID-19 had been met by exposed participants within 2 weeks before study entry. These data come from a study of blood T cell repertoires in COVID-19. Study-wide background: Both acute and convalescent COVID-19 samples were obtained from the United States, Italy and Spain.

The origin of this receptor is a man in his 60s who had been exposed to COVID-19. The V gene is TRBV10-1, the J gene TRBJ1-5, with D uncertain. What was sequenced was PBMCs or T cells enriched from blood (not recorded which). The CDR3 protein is CASSESGVMGPQHF. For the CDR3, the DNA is TGCGCCAGCAGTGAGTCCGGGGTTATGGGGCCCCAGCATTTT.